Below are 6 T cell receptor beta chains sequenced from a single sample in a study of control samples from healthy donors and cancer patients. Here immunoSEQ multiplex PCR was the method, and the copy in TCRdb shows in-frame clones only, minus some. The repertoire has roughly 150,000 clones, roughly 90% of them found once; the top ten carry 0.68%. The specimen sequenced was blood. The receptors were gathered from a woman in her 30s in good health.

The chain uses TRBV28 and TRBJ1-1; D is unclear. The V gene lost 5 bases and the J gene lost 4 bases, with 17 bases spanning the gap. The germline V gene encodes CDR1 MDHEN and CDR2 SYDVKM. The CDR3 has 15 residues. CDR3 sequence (DNA): TGTGCCAGCAGTCCCGGGCCTCTGGAGAGCACTGAAGCTTTCTTT. Amino acid sequence: CASSPGPLESTEAFF.

The V call is TRBV6-5, the J call TRBJ2-3, with 9 bases identical to TRBD2. Per germline, CDR1 MNHEY and CDR2 SVGAGI. The CDR3 spans 15 residues. The V gene end was trimmed by 7 bases and the J gene end by 6 bases; junction bases not matched to a gene: 11. CDR3 sequence: CASTLSGAGGDTQYF. The CDR3, as DNA: TGTGCCAGCACCCTATCGGGGGCGGGAGGGGATACGCAGTATTTT.

The gene calls are TRBV19 and TRBJ1-1, with D unresolved. The germline CDR1 and CDR2 sequences are LNHDA and SQIVND (reference sequence). Trimming removed 1 base at V and 0 bases at J, with 6 bases between. The CDR3 has 14 residues. DNA of the CDR3: TGTGCCAGTAGTATAGGGACGGTGAACACTGAAGCTTTCTTT. Translated, it gives CASSIGTVNTEAFF.

This chain connects TRBV6-1 to TRBJ1-1, with D unclear. Trimming cost V 3 bases and J 0 bases, with 8 bases left between them. This CDR3 region has 14 residues. Germline values: CDR1 MNHNS, CDR2 SASEGT. The CDR3 DNA follows: TGTGCCAGCAGTGAGGTGGGGTTGAACACTGAAGCTTTCTTT. It yields the protein CASSEVGLNTEAFF.

This clone turned up a few times. The rearrangement links TRBV30 to TRBJ1-5; no definite D call. V was shortened by 1 base and J by 6 bases, with 10 bases between the two germline ends. The CDR3 is made up of 13 amino acids. Looked up from germline, CDR1 is GTSNPN and CDR2 is SVGIG (reference sequence). CDR3 bases: TGTGCCTGGAGTGCCTTTCTCGGTCAGCCCCAGCATTTT. It translates to CAWSAFLGQPQHF.

This chain links TRBV28 with TRBJ1-1, with a weak D call TRBD1 (6 bases). V lost 5 bases, J lost 8 bases, and 12 bases lay in between. Germline values: CDR1 MDHEN, CDR2 SYDVKM. This CDR3 has 12 amino acids. CDR3 residues: CASSMNRVEAFF. DNA of the CDR3: TGTGCCAGCAGTATGAACAGGGTAGAAGCTTTCTTT.